These 24 T cell receptor beta chains originate from one sample sequenced in a study of blood T cell repertoires in COVID-19. The protocol was immunoSEQ multiplex PCR, while the TCRdb copy is restricted to in-frame clones and leaves out a portion. Found here are about 160,000 clones, roughly 80% of them singletons; the top ten hold 8% to 9.5%. Sequenced: peripheral blood. These TCRs come from a man aged 60 to 75 with acute or convalescent COVID-19.

The chain employs TRBV6-5 and TRBJ1-5, with TRBD1 matching over 9 bases. The germline V gene has CDR1 MNHEY and CDR2 SVGAGI. This CDR3 is built from 14 residues. The J segment lost 7 bases and the V segment lost 4 bases, leaving 5 bases of the junction unmatched. CDR3 coding DNA: TGTGCCAGCAGTTTTGGACAGGGGCGGCAGCCCCAGCATTTT. This translates into CASSFGQGRQPQHF.

The chain links TRBV7-9 to TRBJ2-3; D is perhaps TRBD1 (5 bases). The germline V gene has CDR1 SEHNR and CDR2 FQNEAQ (reference sequence). V dropped 3 bases and J dropped 0 bases, with 13 bases sitting between them. The CDR3 has 16 amino acids. The CDR3 region is CASSFGAPVSTDTQYF. The CDR3, as DNA: TGTGCCAGCAGCTTTGGGGCACCTGTCAGCACAGATACGCAGTATTTT.

This clone was observed at least ten times. The rearrangement joins TRBV6-2 or TRBV6-3 to TRBJ1-1, with 7 bases identical to TRBD1. The germline V gene has CDR1 MNHEY and CDR2 SVGEGT. This CDR3 is 15 amino acids long. V trimming: 3 bases; J trimming: 3 bases; junction bases outside the gene matches: 7. CDR3 in DNA: TGTGCCAGCAGTTATCAAGGGGGCCAATACACTGAAGCTTTCTTT. Translating it yields CASSYQGGQYTEAFF.

V usage is TRBV3-1 (or the pseudogene TRBV3-2) and J usage is TRBJ1-2; maybe TRBD1 (5 bases). The CDR3 is made up of 14 amino acids. The V gene's germline CDR1 is LGHDT and CDR2 YNNKEL (reference sequence). V was shortened by 0 bases and J by 7 bases, with 12 bases between the two germline ends. The CDR3 spells CASSQEIRVVGYTF. Written as DNA, the CDR3 is TGTGCCAGCAGCCAAGAGATCAGGGTTGTTGGCTACACCTTC.

The J gene is TRBJ1-2, the V gene TRBV10-2; 7 positions agree with TRBD1. Germline CDR1 and CDR2: WSHSY and SAAADI. V lost 3 bases to trimming and J lost 4 bases; unmatched junction nucleotides: 5. The CDR3 covers 14 residues. DNA of the CDR3: TGCGCCAGCAGTGAACTAGGGGGCAGCTATGGCTACACCTTC. Its translation is CASSELGGSYGYTF.

This clone was detected only once. This rearrangement joins TRBV15 to TRBJ1-1; possibly TRBD1 for D (6 bases). The CDR3 runs to 16 residues. Germline V gives CDR1 LNHNV, CDR2 YYDKDF (reference sequence). Between the trimmed V and J ends, which lost 0 bases and 3 bases, there was a span of 14 bases. The chain's CDR3 is CATSRELQGGDTEAFF. The CDR3 region has the DNA TGTGCCACCAGCAGAGAGTTACAGGGAGGGGACACTGAAGCTTTCTTT. Complete variable domain (other parts from reference TRBV15 and TRBJ1-1): DAMVIQNPRYQVTQFGKPVTLSCSQTLNHNVMYWYQQKSSQAPKLLFHYYDKDFNNEADTPDNFQSRRPNTSFCFLDIRSPGLGDTAMYLCATSRELQGGDTEAFFGQGTRLTVV.

This chain links TRBV20-1 with TRBJ2-1; D is uncertain. Germline CDR1 and CDR2: DFQATT and SNEGSKA (reference sequence). The CDR3 spans 11 residues. Trimming removed 5 bases from V and 4 bases from J, with 6 bases in between. CDR3 region: CSAPVYNEQFF. CDR3 nucleotide sequence: TGCAGTGCTCCAGTTTACAATGAGCAGTTCTTC.

The gene calls are TRBV3-1 (or the pseudogene TRBV3-2) and TRBJ1-6; 7 positions match TRBD1. This CDR3 contains 16 residues. V lost 4 bases to trimming and J lost 6 bases; unmatched junction nucleotides: 9. CDR1 and CDR2 (germline): LGHDT, YNNKEL (reference sequence). CDR3 nucleotides: TGTGCCAGCAGCCCTCCCCCGGGACAGCTTAATTCACCCCTCCACTTT. Translation gives CASSPPPGQLNSPLHF.

The V and J genes are TRBV6-5 and TRBJ2-5, with D possibly TRBD1 on 5 matching bases. Germline V lookup: CDR1 MNHEY, CDR2 SVGAGI. CDR3 length equals 16 residues. V was pared by 0 bases and J by 4 bases, with 15 bases between. The CDR3 loop reads CASSYSSMGQRETQYF. The CDR3 region has the DNA TGTGCCAGCAGTTACTCGTCTATGGGGCAAAGAGAGACCCAGTACTTC.

The chain has TRBV7-8 and TRBJ1-1, with 9 bases that match TRBD1. Looked up from germline, CDR1 is SGHVS and CDR2 is FQNEAQ. With V trimmed by 5 bases and J by 5 bases, 9 bases remained unmatched. This CDR3 is 15 amino acids long. CDR3 DNA sequence: TGTGCCAGCAGCCGCTGGACAGGGGCGCAAACTGAAGCTTTCTTT. The encoded protein is CASSRWTGAQTEAFF.

This chain uses TRBV2 with TRBJ2-5; D might be TRBD1 (6 bases). Germline V gene data show CDR1 as SNHLY and CDR2 as FYNNEI. CDR3 length: 14 amino acids. The ends were cut back, 3 bases at V and 4 bases at J, with 12 bases in the middle. Here the CDR3 DNA reads TGTGCCAGCAGTGACAACAGGGATTCAGAGACCCAGTACTTC. Encoded protein: CASSDNRDSETQYF.

The V call is TRBV9, the J call TRBJ1-3; maybe TRBD1 (5 bases). Germline V gives CDR1 SGDLS, CDR2 YYNGEE. This CDR3 has 14 amino acids. V lost 1 base and J lost 3, with 8 bases in between. The CDR3 spells CASSVTGLGNTIYF. The CDR3 region has the DNA TGTGCCAGCAGCGTAACGGGACTTGGAAACACCATATATTTT. The entire variable domain, with the rest obtained from reference TRBV9 and TRBJ1-3, is as follows: DSGVTQTPKHLITATGQRVTLRCSPRSGDLSVYWYQQSLDQGLQFLIQYYNGEERAKGNILERFSAQQFPDLHSELNLSSLELGDSALYFCASSVTGLGNTIYFGEGSWLTVV.

The rearrangement links TRBV6-6 to TRBJ2-7; D not resolved. Germline V CDR1 and CDR2: MNHNY, SVGAGI (reference sequence). There are 11 residues in the CDR3. V lost 5 bases, J lost 6 bases, and 8 bases lay in between. CDR3 DNA: TGTGCCAGCAGTAGACAAGGCGAGCAGTACTTC. This codes for CASSRQGEQYF.

The V and J genes are TRBV11-2 and TRBJ1-2, with 11 bases aligning to TRBD1. The ends lost 2 bases at V and 8 bases at J; junction bases unmatched: 10. CDR1 and CDR2 (germline): SGHAT, FQNNGV. The CDR3 totals 16 residues. The CDR3 nucleotides read TGTGCCAGCAGCTTACTCCGGGACAGGGGGGTGAGCGGCTACACCTTC. As protein: CASSLLRDRGVSGYTF.

This chain's CDR3 is CASSSSPGRANEKLFF. The CDR3 bases are TGTGCCAGCAGCTCCTCCCCCGGCAGGGCTAATGAAAAACTGTTTTTT. The chain combines TRBV9 with TRBJ1-4, with D tentatively TRBD1 (5 bases). The V and J ends lost 4 bases and 3 bases respectively, with 16 bases between them. CDR1 is SGDLS, CDR2 YYNGEE, per germline. The CDR3 spans 16 residues. The variable domain in full, with the rest retrieved from reference TRBV9 and TRBJ1-4, is DSGVTQTPKHLITATGQRVTLRCSPRSGDLSVYWYQQSLDQGLQFLIQYYNGEERAKGNILERFSAQQFPDLHSELNLSSLELGDSALYFCASSSSPGRANEKLFFGSGTQLSVL.

V and J are TRBV7-9 and TRBJ1-1, with D possibly being TRBD1 (6 bases). Trimming took off 2 bases at V and 6 bases at J, with 13 bases between the two ends. CDR3 length equals 14 residues. Germline CDR1 SEHNR, CDR2 FQNEAQ (reference sequence). CDR3 region: CASSLQGMKAEAFF. The CDR3 DNA is TGTGCCAGCAGCTTACAGGGGATGAAGGCTGAAGCTTTCTTT.

This clone was counted a few times. Here the CDR3 reads CASSPRTENNYGYTF. CDR3 coding DNA: TGTGCCAGCTCACCTCGGACAGAGAATAACTATGGCTACACCTTC. This rearrangement joins TRBV18 to TRBJ1-2, with a tentative D call TRBD1 (6 bases). Looked up from germline, CDR1 is KGHSH and CDR2 is LQKENI. The CDR3 extends over 15 amino acids. Trimming stripped 3 bases from V and 1 base from J, with 12 bases between.

This clone was counted once. The chain couples TRBV15 to TRBJ2-1; TRBD1 is a possible D gene (7 bases). V was shortened by 0 bases and J by 4 bases, with 10 bases between the two germline ends. This CDR3 is 15 amino acids long. Germline V gene sequence: CDR1 LNHNV, CDR2 YYDKDF (reference sequence). The CDR3 loop is CATSRDAGQYNEQFF. CDR3 nucleotide sequence: TGTGCCACCAGCAGAGATGCGGGACAGTACAATGAGCAGTTCTTC.

This chain links TRBV9 with TRBJ2-5; 11 bases are a match to TRBD2. Germline V gene data show CDR1 as SGDLS and CDR2 as YYNGEE. With 0 bases clipped from V and 5 bases from J, the junction kept 12 bases outside the gene matches. The CDR3 loop spans 18 amino acids. The CDR3 reads CASSVAASGGISGETQYF. CDR3 nucleotide sequence: TGTGCCAGCAGCGTAGCGGCTAGCGGGGGGATCTCTGGGGAGACCCAGTACTTC.

This chain uses TRBV5-1 with TRBJ2-1, with D tentatively TRBD2 (5 bases). The CDR3 runs to 16 residues. Germline CDR1 and CDR2: SGHRS and YFSETQ. Trimming shortened V by 7 bases and J by 2 bases, and 19 bases separated the two germline ends. In DNA, the CDR3 is TGCGCCAGCGGGGATGAGGGCAGCCTAGCCTACAATGAGCAGTTCTTC. Amino acid sequence: CASGDEGSLAYNEQFF. Looking up the rest from reference TRBV5-1 and TRBJ2-1 gives the full variable domain: KAGVTQTPRYLIKTRGQQVTLSCSPISGHRSVSWYQQTPGQGLQFLFEYFSETQRNKGNFPGRFSGRQFSNSRSEMNVSTLELGDSALYLCASGDEGSLAYNEQFFGPGTRLTVL.

The CDR3 protein is CATSDSGLAGGRYNEQFF. CDR3 bases: TGTGCCACCAGTGACTCGGGACTAGCGGGGGGACGATACAATGAGCAGTTCTTC. V usage is TRBV24-1 and J usage is TRBJ2-1; TRBD2 agrees at 15 bases. From germline, CDR1 is KGHDR and CDR2 SFDVKD. V shed 4 bases, J shed 4 bases, and the junction held 7 bases outside the gene matches. This CDR3 has 18 residues.

The V and J genes are TRBV30 and TRBJ2-1; a possible D gene is TRBD2 (6 bases). CDR1 and CDR2 (germline): GTSNPN, SVGIG (reference sequence). This CDR3 has 14 residues. The DNA of the CDR3 is TGTGCTGCACCCGGGACTGCCAATCACAATGAGCAGTTCTTC. This codes for CAAPGTANHNEQFF.

V is TRBV7-3 and J is TRBJ2-7; 9 nucleotides agree with TRBD1. Per the germline V gene, CDR1 is SGHTA and CDR2 is FQGTGA. CDR3 length: 15 residues. V dropped 5 bases and J dropped 3; count of bases not matched to a gene: 8. CDR3: CASSAGQGGGYEQYF. CDR3 bases: TGTGCCAGCAGCGCGGGACAGGGAGGCGGCTACGAGCAGTACTTC.

V and J are TRBV5-4 and TRBJ1-6; D gene uncertain. V was cut by 1 base and J by 10 bases, with 12 bases left in between. Germline V lookup: CDR1 SGHNT, CDR2 YYREEE (reference sequence). CDR3 size: 14 residues. The CDR3 here is CASSLWGGGSPLHF. CDR3 in DNA: TGTGCCAGCAGCTTGTGGGGAGGTGGATCACCCCTCCACTTT.